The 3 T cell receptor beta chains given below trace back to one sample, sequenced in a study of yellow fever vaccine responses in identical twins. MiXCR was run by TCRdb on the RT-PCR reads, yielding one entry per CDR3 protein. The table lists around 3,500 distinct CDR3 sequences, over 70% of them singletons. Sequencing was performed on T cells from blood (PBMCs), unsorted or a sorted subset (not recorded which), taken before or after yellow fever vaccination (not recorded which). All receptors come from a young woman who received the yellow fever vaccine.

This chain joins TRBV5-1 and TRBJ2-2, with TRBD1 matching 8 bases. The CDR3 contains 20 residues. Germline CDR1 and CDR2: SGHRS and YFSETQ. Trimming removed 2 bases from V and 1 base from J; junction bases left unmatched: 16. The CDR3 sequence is CASSFHRDRTPLLNTGELFF. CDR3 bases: TGCGCCAGCAGCTTTCACCGGGACAGGACCCCATTATTGAACACCGGGGAGCTGTTTTTT. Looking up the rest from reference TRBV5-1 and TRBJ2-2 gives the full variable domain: KAGVTQTPRYLIKTRGQQVTLSCSPISGHRSVSWYQQTPGQGLQFLFEYFSETQRNKGNFPGRFSGRQFSNSRSEMNVSTLELGDSALYLCASSFHRDRTPLLNTGELFFGEGSRLTVL.

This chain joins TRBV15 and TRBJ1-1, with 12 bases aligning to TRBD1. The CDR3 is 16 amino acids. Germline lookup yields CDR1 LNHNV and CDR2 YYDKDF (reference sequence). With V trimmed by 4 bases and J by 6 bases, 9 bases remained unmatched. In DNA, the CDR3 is TGTGCCACCAGCAAGGGACAGGGGGCAATCGGGTCTGAAGCTTTCTTT. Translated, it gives CATSKGQGAIGSEAFF.

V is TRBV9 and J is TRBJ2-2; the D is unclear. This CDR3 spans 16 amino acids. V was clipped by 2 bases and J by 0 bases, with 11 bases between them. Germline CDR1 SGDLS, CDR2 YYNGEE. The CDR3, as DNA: TGTGCCAGCAGCGTCGGTGACACAACGAACACCGGGGAGCTGTTTTTT. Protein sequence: CASSVGDTTNTGELFF.